This TCR beta chain comes out of a study of CD4 T cells in relation to SARS-CoV-2 and coronaviruses. Turning to the study itself: PBMCs were cultured with antigen for nine to eleven days before TCR beta sequencing.

CD4+ T cells from unexposed donors were obtained before the COVID-19 pandemic (2011-2018). Isolation of CD4+ T cells took place after around 11 days in culture. Testing used SARS-CoV-2 S/N and four cold-coronavirus spikes on unexposed-donor CD4+ T cells, cells permitting. About this clone itself: Its antigen is still unknown.

Libraries were prepared by immunoSEQ multiplex PCR; TCRdb keeps only in-frame clonotypes and omits some of them. The sample yields about 19,000 clones, 70% to 80% seen once. CDR3 length: 14 residues. Germline V gives CDR1 SGHRS, CDR2 YFSETQ. V was cut by 0 bases and J by 5 bases, with 12 bases left in between. General study points: This crossreactivity analysis covered spike protein alone, no other viral proteins.

Specimen: CD4+ T cells from PBMCs, cultured in vitro. The chain has TRBV5-1 and TRBJ2-7; D is undetermined. This clonotype originated in a human donor in good health. The DNA of the CDR3 is TGCGCCAGCAGCTTGGCCGACGCTTGGGACGAGCAGTACTTC. Protein sequence: CASSLADAWDEQYF.